The present TCR beta chain was sequenced within a study of control samples from healthy donors and cancer patients (dated by TCRdb to 2020 to 2021). Trimming removed 4 bases from V and 2 bases from J, leaving 14 bases between the germline ends. There are 15 amino acids in the CDR3, from cysteine to phenylalanine inclusive. Of the read, only the CDR3 DNA is kept; its 45 bases are in frame from base 1. CDR1 and CDR2 (LNHDA, SQIVND) derive from the germline V gene (reference sequence). Concerning this clone: There is no known antigen for this receptor. No much larger clonotype is one base removed from it; base qualities were not supplied.

Library prep was done by the immunoSEQ multiplex PCR assay. TCRdb obtained this table from immuneACCESS and retained in-frame rearrangements with V and J assigned. These tables miss some clones; where compared with another copy, unresolved V genes account for less than half of the shortfall, and the remainder is unexplained. The sample has more than 50,000 clones on record, approximately 95% of them singletons. The ten largest clones represent around 0.99% of the sample. The specimen was blood. The sequence joins TRBV19 to TRBJ2-5; TRBD1 is possibly the D segment (6 matching bases). The source of this sequence is a woman aged 18-30 years in good health. The CDR3 in this case is CASSTWQGIQETQYF. The nucleotide sequence is given as TGTGCCAGTAGTACGTGGCAGGGGATACAAGAGACCCAGTACTTC.